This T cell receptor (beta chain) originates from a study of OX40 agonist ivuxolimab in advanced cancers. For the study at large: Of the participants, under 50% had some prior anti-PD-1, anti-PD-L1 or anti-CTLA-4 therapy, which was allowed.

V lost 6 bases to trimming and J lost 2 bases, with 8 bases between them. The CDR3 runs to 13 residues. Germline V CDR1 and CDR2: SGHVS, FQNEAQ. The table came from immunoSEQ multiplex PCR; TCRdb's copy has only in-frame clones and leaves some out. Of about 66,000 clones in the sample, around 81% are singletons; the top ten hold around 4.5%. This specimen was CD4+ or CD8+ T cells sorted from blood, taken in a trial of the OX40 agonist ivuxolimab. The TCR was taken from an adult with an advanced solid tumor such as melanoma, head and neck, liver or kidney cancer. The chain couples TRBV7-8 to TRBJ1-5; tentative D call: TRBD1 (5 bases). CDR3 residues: CASSSGGNQPQHF. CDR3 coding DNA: TGTGCCAGCAGTTCGGGGGGCAATCAGCCCCAGCATTTT. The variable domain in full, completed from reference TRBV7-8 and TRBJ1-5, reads GAGVSQSPRYKVAKRGQDVALRCDPISGHVSLFWYQQALGQGPEFLTYFQNEAQLDKSGLPSDRFFAERPEGSVSTLKIQRTQQEDSAVYLCASSSGGNQPQHFGDGTRLSIL.